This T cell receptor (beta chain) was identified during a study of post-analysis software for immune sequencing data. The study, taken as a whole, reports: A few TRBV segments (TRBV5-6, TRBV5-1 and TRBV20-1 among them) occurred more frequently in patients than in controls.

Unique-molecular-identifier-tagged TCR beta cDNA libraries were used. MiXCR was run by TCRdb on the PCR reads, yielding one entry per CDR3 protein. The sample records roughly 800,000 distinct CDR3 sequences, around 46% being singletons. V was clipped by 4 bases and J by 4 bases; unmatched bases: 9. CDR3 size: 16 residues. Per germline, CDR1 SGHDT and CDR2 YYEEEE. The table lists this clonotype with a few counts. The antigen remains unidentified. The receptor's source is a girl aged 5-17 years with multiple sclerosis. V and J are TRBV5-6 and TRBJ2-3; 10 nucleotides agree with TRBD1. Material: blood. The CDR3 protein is CASSRMTGGMADTQYF. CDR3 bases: TGTGCCAGCAGCCGGATGACAGGGGGCATGGCAGATACGCAGTATTTT.